This T cell receptor (beta chain) comes out of a study of blood T cell repertoires in COVID-19 (dated by TCRdb to about 2020). The study in broad terms: Samples from collaborators originated in the United States, Italy and Spain and spanned both the acute and convalescent phases of COVID-19. The material from the prospective study consisted of cDNA or gDNA derived from T cells, B-cell-depleted T cells, or PBMCs. The dataset comprised deeply sampled blood TCRbeta repertoires from subjects exposed to, actively infected with, or recovered from COVID-19. The repertoires were released in a freely available public database meant as a resource for research on the immune response to SARS-CoV-2. The samples were drawn from the first 160 participants of the ongoing ImmuneRACE study and from 950 to 1,500 subjects provided by 6 global collaborators. Sample metadata almost always included a de-identified subject ID, COVID-19 status, age in years and sex. HLA class I and class II types, where available, came from metadata supplied by the sample provider rather than from assay-based typing. Results the study describes overall, beyond this receptor: The quantity of clinical and demographic metadata differed by source and by participant and was supplied without curation.

The immunoSEQ Assay, a bias-controlled multiplex PCR, was used to amplify TCRbeta CDR3 regions from genomic DNA. The published analysis was carried out like this. The number of nucleated cells in each sample was estimated from the amplification of reference gene primers within the assay. Sequence reads were collapsed and filtered to measure the absolute abundance of every unique TCRbeta CDR3 rearrangement. Productive Simpson clonality was computed per sample as the square root of Simpson's diversity index over productive rearrangements. The clones in this table, taken by TCRdb from immuneACCESS, are in-frame only. Not every clone is retained; where verified, under half of the shortfall comes from an unresolved V gene, and the cause of the rest is unknown. V, J and clone size are taken as reported in that table, and D and trimming were inferred from the DNA itself. Present in this sample are about 370,000 clones, around 90% of which were seen just once. Together, the top ten hold 3% of the sample.

The germline V gene sets CDR1 to LGHNA and CDR2 to YSLEER. The V end loses 1 base and the J end loses 8 bases, and a stretch of 17 bases separates them. Reading from cysteine to phenylalanine, the CDR3 counts 15 amino acids. Just the 45-base CDR3 DNA is kept, in frame starting at base 1. One collaborating source in Seattle enrolled patients while the patients were actively infected and followed the patients over time throughout the course of disease. Each collaborating institution followed its own protocols to collect whole blood in K2EDTA tubes. For TCRbeta analysis, collaborators shipped samples in one of three forms: frozen whole blood, isolated PBMCs, or DNA extracted from either of those sample types. This clone was observed a single time. This receptor's antigen is unknown. Per-base quality was not reported, and no clone a single base away is much larger than it.

Rearrangement joined TRBV4-3 to TRBJ1-2; no D gene is confidently identified. This TCR was sampled from a woman in her twenties or thirties with COVID-19, enrolled during active disease. The specimen was peripheral blood. The CDR3 reads as follows: CASSQVISPREGYTF. DNA sequence: TGCGCCAGCAGCCAAGTTATAAGTCCGAGGGAGGGCTACACCTTC.